The 5 T cell receptor beta chains in this list originate from one sample, sequenced in a study. TCRdb called the 5' RACE reads again in MiXCR, with one record for every CDR3 protein. Among approximately 40,000 distinct CDR3 sequences, around 28% were seen once, and the ten largest hold approximately 4%. What was sequenced was tumor-infiltrating memory CD4+ T cells sorted from the breast tumor. Subset noted: memory CD4+ T cells, CD4+CD45RO+CD25-. These receptors originate from a female donor with breast cancer.

Note on this clonotype: At one end, the junction sequence differs from germline, possibly due to a read error. J is TRBJ1-6 and V is TRBV6-5; TRBD1 might be the D (6 bases). The CDR3 has 15 amino acids. CDR1 and CDR2 from the germline V gene are MNHEY and SVGAGI. The CDR3 sequence is CVSSPNRAGNSPLHF. The CDR3, as DNA: TGTGTCAGCAGTCCTAACAGGGCCGGGAATTCACCCCTCCACTTT.

This clonotype was detected a few times. V usage is TRBV20-1 and J usage is TRBJ2-1, with TRBD2 matching over 9 bases. Trimming removed 3 bases from V and 2 bases from J; junction bases left unmatched: 8. Germline V gene sequence: CDR1 DFQATT, CDR2 SNEGSKA (reference sequence). The CDR3 covers 16 residues. The CDR3 nucleotides read TGCAGTGCTAGGTTTAGCGGGGGAGGGGCCTACAATGAGCAGTTCTTC. It translates to CSARFSGGGAYNEQFF.

At least ten counts were recorded for this clonotype. The rearrangement joins TRBV12-3 or TRBV12-4 to TRBJ1-1, with D possibly matching TRBD1 (6 bases). This CDR3 has 15 residues. V was pared by 3 bases and J by 7 bases, with 18 bases between. The CDR3 nucleotides read TGTGCCAGCAGTTTCTGGCGGGGAGGGGGAAGTGAAGCTTTCTTT. Protein product: CASSFWRGGGSEAFF.

This clonotype was seen a handful of times. The V call is TRBV28, the J call TRBJ2-3; either TRBD1 or TRBD2 may fit D (5 bases each). The CDR3 contains 15 residues. Trimming removed 4 bases from V and 4 bases from J, with 15 bases in between. Looked up from germline, CDR1 is MDHEN and CDR2 is SYDVKM. The CDR3 sequence: CASSSGTQVPDTQYF. CDR3 DNA: TGTGCCAGCAGTTCAGGGACCCAGGTCCCAGATACGCAGTATTTT.

This clonotype was counted once. The chain is built from TRBV29-1 and TRBJ2-1, with D unclear. The CDR3 runs 16 residues. Trimming removed 6 bases at V and 2 bases at J, with 20 bases between. Germline V gene lookup returns CDR1 SQVTM and CDR2 ANQGSEA. DNA of the CDR3: TGCAGCGTCACAGATCCACCTCGATCCCCCTACAATGAGCAGTTCTTC. The encoded protein is CSVTDPPRSPYNEQFF.